This record concerns one TCR beta chain sequence. Antigen: not known. This entry is derived from a study of cytomegalovirus exposure and HLA in healthy donors. The data were produced by immunoSEQ multiplex PCR, yet TCRdb's version contains in-frame clones alone and is incomplete. This table has about 160,000 clones, about 88% appearing once. Study conclusions and caveats: The authors confirmed in vitro that a few CMV-associated chains were specific for CMV antigens.

Trimming removed 1 base at V and 2 bases at J, with 9 bases between. This CDR3 comprises 15 residues. CDR1 SGHRS and CDR2 YFSETQ come from the germline V gene. The TCR comes from a woman younger than 35 in good health and CMV-seronegative. This chain uses TRBV5-1 with TRBJ2-2; D is unclear. Material for sequencing was PBMCs. The CDR3 loop is CASSLPTANTGELFF. The DNA of the CDR3 is TGCGCCAGCAGCTTGCCCACAGCTAACACCGGGGAGCTGTTTTTT.